This T cell receptor beta chain was retrieved from a study of cytomegalovirus exposure and HLA in healthy donors. Comments on this clone: Its antigen is still unknown.

The CDR3 length is 15 residues. With V trimmed by 0 bases and J by 4 bases, 5 bases remained unmatched. The germline V gene has CDR1 SGHNT and CDR2 YYREEE (reference sequence). General study results and limits: In a later analysis, specific HLA alleles were associated with some 16,000 TCR beta sequences at a 0.05 false discovery rate.

With 60 Vbeta and 13 Jbeta primers, the PCR was carried out. Sequencing used immunoSEQ multiplex PCR; TCRdb keeps in-frame clones, though not all of them. Among about 120,000 clones listed, over 70% were seen once. Sequencing input: PBMCs. The chain joins TRBV5-4 to TRBJ2-5; 8 bases match TRBD1. The sequence was obtained from a female donor in good health and CMV-seropositive. CDR3 in amino acids: CASSLATGAGETQYF. The CDR3 DNA reads TGTGCCAGCAGCTTGGCGACAGGGGCGGGAGAGACCCAGTACTTC. Drawing the rest from reference TRBV5-4 and TRBJ2-5, the complete variable domain is ETGVTQSPTHLIKTRGQQVTLRCSSQSGHNTVSWYQQALGQGPQFIFQYYREEENGRGNFPPRFSGLQFPNYSSELNVNALELDDSALYLCASSLATGAGETQYFGPGTRLLVL.